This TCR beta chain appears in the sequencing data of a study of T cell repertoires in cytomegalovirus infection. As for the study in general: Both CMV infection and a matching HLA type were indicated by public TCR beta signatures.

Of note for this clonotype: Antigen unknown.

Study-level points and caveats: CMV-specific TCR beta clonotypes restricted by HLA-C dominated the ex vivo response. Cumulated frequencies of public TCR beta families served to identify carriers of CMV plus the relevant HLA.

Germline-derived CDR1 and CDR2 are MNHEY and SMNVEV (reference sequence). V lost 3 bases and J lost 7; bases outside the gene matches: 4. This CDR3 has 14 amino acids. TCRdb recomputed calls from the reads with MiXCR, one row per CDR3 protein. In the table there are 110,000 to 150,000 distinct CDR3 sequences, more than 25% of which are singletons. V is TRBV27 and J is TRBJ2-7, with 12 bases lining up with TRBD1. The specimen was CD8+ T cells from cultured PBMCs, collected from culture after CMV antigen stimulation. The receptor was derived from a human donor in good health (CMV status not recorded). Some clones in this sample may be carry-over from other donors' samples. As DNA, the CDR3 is TGTGCCAGCAGTTTTGGGACAGGGGGCCGGGAGCAGTACTTC. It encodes CASSFGTGGREQYF.